This is a list of T cell receptor beta chains from one sample in a study of post-analysis software for immune sequencing data. A single record per CDR3 protein comes from TCRdb applying MiXCR to the PCR reads. This sample has a few hundred thousand distinct CDR3 sequences, with about a third found just once. Sequences were obtained from blood. The source of these receptors is a girl aged 2-17 years with multiple sclerosis. The CDR3 runs from the conserved cysteine through the conserved F or W. Each record gives: CDR3 DNA, CDR3 protein, J gene, D gene, V gene, clone size. A D gene is named only where the DNA matches it firmly. The size field is filled for only some rows; it gives once, few, many or a size class.

cdr3_nt: TGCGCCAGCAGTGAGAACGAAAAGTGGGAGCAGTACTTC
cdr3_aa: CASSENEKWEQYF
j_call: TRBJ2-7
d_call: .
v_call: TRBV10-2
clone_size: .

cdr3_nt: TGTGCCACCAGCAGCTACAGGACCTCCCAAGAGACCCAGTACTTC
cdr3_aa: CATSSYRTSQETQYF
j_call: TRBJ2-5
d_call: .
v_call: TRBV15
clone_size: .

cdr3_nt: TGCAGCGTTCGACAAACTAACTATGGCTACACCTTC
cdr3_aa: CSVRQTNYGYTF
j_call: TRBJ1-2
d_call: .
v_call: TRBV29-1
clone_size: .

cdr3_nt: TGCAGTGCTAGAGAGGAAGGGATCGGGGCCAAAAACATTCAGTACTTC
cdr3_aa: CSAREEGIGAKNIQYF
j_call: TRBJ2-4
d_call: .
v_call: TRBV20-1
clone_size: .

cdr3_nt: TGTGCCAGCAGGCGACAAATGAGCTCCTACGAGCAGTACTTC
cdr3_aa: CASRRQMSSYEQYF
j_call: TRBJ2-7
d_call: .
v_call: TRBV12-3/TRBV12-4
clone_size: many

cdr3_nt: TGTGCCGCCCGATCAGAGGGCGGGGAGCTGTTTTTT
cdr3_aa: CAARSEGGELFF
j_call: TRBJ2-2
d_call: .
v_call: TRBV3-1
clone_size: .

cdr3_nt: TGTGCCAGCAGTTTCAGGGTAGCGGGGGGATCAGATACGCAGTATTTT
cdr3_aa: CASSFRVAGGSDTQYF
j_call: TRBJ2-3
d_call: TRBD2
v_call: TRBV12-3/TRBV12-4
clone_size: .

cdr3_nt: TGTGCCAGCAGCTTAGACATTCTAGCGGGGGGGATCACAGATACGCAGTATTTT
cdr3_aa: CASSLDILAGGITDTQYF
j_call: TRBJ2-3
d_call: TRBD2
v_call: TRBV7-9
clone_size: .

cdr3_nt: TGTGCCAGCAGCGTAGGCGAGATACTCTATGGCTACACCTTC
cdr3_aa: CASSVGEILYGYTF
j_call: TRBJ1-2
d_call: .
v_call: TRBV9
clone_size: few

cdr3_nt: TGCAAGACCAAACTACAGGGAGGGTATGGCTACACCTTC
cdr3_aa: CKTKLQGGYGYTF
j_call: TRBJ1-2
d_call: .
v_call: TRBV20-1
clone_size: few

cdr3_nt: TGTGCCAGCAGTTTAGCGCTGGGGGCAACTAATGAAAAACTGTTTTTT
cdr3_aa: CASSLALGATNEKLFF
j_call: TRBJ1-4
d_call: .
v_call: TRBV12-3/TRBV12-4
clone_size: .

cdr3_nt: TGTGCCAGCACTTATGGGGCAGGGGGCTACGAGCAGTACTTC
cdr3_aa: CASTYGAGGYEQYF
j_call: TRBJ2-7
d_call: TRBD1
v_call: TRBV6-6
clone_size: .

cdr3_nt: TGTGCCAGCATCCTTACGACAGGGGCCACCGGGGAGCTGTTTTTT
cdr3_aa: CASILTTGATGELFF
j_call: TRBJ2-2
d_call: TRBD1
v_call: TRBV12-3/TRBV12-4
clone_size: .

cdr3_nt: TGTGCCAGCAGCTTGGGGGTCGGCAGGGGACGCACAGATACGCAGTATTTT
cdr3_aa: CASSLGVGRGRTDTQYF
j_call: TRBJ2-3
d_call: .
v_call: TRBV5-5
clone_size: .

cdr3_nt: TGTGCCAGCAGCGTACGTTGGGAGAATTCACCCCTCCACTTT
cdr3_aa: CASSVRWENSPLHF
j_call: TRBJ1-6
d_call: .
v_call: TRBV9
clone_size: .

cdr3_nt: TGTGCCAGCAGTTTACGGTCTAGGATCGTCAATGAGCAGTTCTTC
cdr3_aa: CASSLRSRIVNEQFF
j_call: TRBJ2-1
d_call: .
v_call: TRBV27
clone_size: .

cdr3_nt: TGTGCCAGCAGCCCAAGTGGGATCCAAGAGACCCAGTACTTC
cdr3_aa: CASSPSGIQETQYF
j_call: TRBJ2-5
d_call: .
v_call: TRBV7-2
clone_size: few

cdr3_nt: TGTGCCAGCAGCTTTGGTGGGGTTGCCTACGAGCAGTACTTC
cdr3_aa: CASSFGGVAYEQYF
j_call: TRBJ2-7
d_call: .
v_call: TRBV3-1
clone_size: few

cdr3_nt: TGCAGTGCGACTAGCGGGGAAGAGACCCAGTACTTC
cdr3_aa: CSATSGEETQYF
j_call: TRBJ2-5
d_call: TRBD2
v_call: TRBV20-1
clone_size: .

cdr3_nt: TGTGCCAGCAGCCCCCGACAGGGGCTAAGCTATGGCTACACCTTC
cdr3_aa: CASSPRQGLSYGYTF
j_call: TRBJ1-2
d_call: TRBD1
v_call: TRBV13
clone_size: few

cdr3_nt: TGTGCCAGCACTGGGCACCCCGAACTAGCGCCAGATACGCAGTATTTT
cdr3_aa: CASTGHPELAPDTQYF
j_call: TRBJ2-3
d_call: TRBD2
v_call: TRBV12-3/TRBV12-4
clone_size: few

cdr3_nt: TGCAGTGCTGAAAAGGTGGACAGCTCCTACAATGAGCAGTTCTTC
cdr3_aa: CSAEKVDSSYNEQFF
j_call: TRBJ2-1
d_call: .
v_call: TRBV20-1
clone_size: few

cdr3_nt: TGTGCCAGCAGCGAAAGGGACAGGGGGTACGATGAGCAGTTCTTC
cdr3_aa: CASSERDRGYDEQFF
j_call: TRBJ2-1
d_call: TRBD1
v_call: TRBV5-5
clone_size: few

cdr3_nt: TGTGCCAGCGGGGGACTAGCGGGGGAACCGCATACAGATACGCAGTATTTT
cdr3_aa: CASGGLAGEPHTDTQYF
j_call: TRBJ2-3
d_call: TRBD2
v_call: TRBV28
clone_size: few

cdr3_nt: TGCAGTGCCGGGCGAGGGGACCATAATTCACCCCTCCACTTT
cdr3_aa: CSAGRGDHNSPLHF
j_call: TRBJ1-6
d_call: .
v_call: TRBV20-1
clone_size: .

cdr3_nt: TGTGCCAGCAGCGCCACAGACCTTTTCACAGATACGCAGTATTTT
cdr3_aa: CASSATDLFTDTQYF
j_call: TRBJ2-3
d_call: .
v_call: TRBV7-2
clone_size: few

cdr3_nt: TGCGCCAGCAGCCGTGAGGGGGAGGATACTTCACCCCTCCACTTT
cdr3_aa: CASSREGEDTSPLHF
j_call: TRBJ1-6
d_call: .
v_call: TRBV4-1
clone_size: .

cdr3_nt: TGTGCCAGCAGCGTCGGCCTTTTCAATCAGCCCCAGCATTTT
cdr3_aa: CASSVGLFNQPQHF
j_call: TRBJ1-5
d_call: .
v_call: TRBV5-5
clone_size: .

cdr3_nt: TGCGCCAGCAGCTTGGGGGTAACAGATTATAATGAAAAACTGTTTTTT
cdr3_aa: CASSLGVTDYNEKLFF
j_call: TRBJ1-4
d_call: .
v_call: TRBV5-1
clone_size: .

cdr3_nt: TGTGCCAGCAGCCTTCGGGGGGGAGACGTCACCTTC
cdr3_aa: CASSLRGGDVTF
j_call: TRBJ1-2
d_call: .
v_call: TRBV7-8
clone_size: .

cdr3_nt: TGTGCCAGCAGTGCACAGGGTTGGGGCTACACCTTC
cdr3_aa: CASSAQGWGYTF
j_call: TRBJ1-2
d_call: .
v_call: TRBV12-3/TRBV12-4
clone_size: .

cdr3_nt: TGCGCCAGCAGCGCCTCACAGGGGTACGAGCAGTACTTC
cdr3_aa: CASSASQGYEQYF
j_call: TRBJ2-7
d_call: TRBD1
v_call: TRBV5-1
clone_size: .

cdr3_nt: TGCAGCGTTCGGACAGAAGGAGATACGCAGTATTTT
cdr3_aa: CSVRTEGDTQYF
j_call: TRBJ2-3
d_call: .
v_call: TRBV29-1
clone_size: many

cdr3_nt: TGCAGTGCTTGGGGCTCTCTCTTCACAGATACGCAGTATTTT
cdr3_aa: CSAWGSLFTDTQYF
j_call: TRBJ2-3
d_call: .
v_call: TRBV20-1
clone_size: .

cdr3_nt: TGCGCCAGCAGCTTGGCCCGAGGGATAGCGGATACGCAGTATTTT
cdr3_aa: CASSLARGIADTQYF
j_call: TRBJ2-3
d_call: .
v_call: TRBV5-1
clone_size: .

cdr3_nt: TGCGCCAGCAGCCAAGATCACAGTAAGGGCTACACCTTC
cdr3_aa: CASSQDHSKGYTF
j_call: TRBJ1-2
d_call: .
v_call: TRBV4-1
clone_size: few

cdr3_nt: TGTGCCAGCAGCTTGCTGGGGGGGGGAGAAGGCTACACCTTC
cdr3_aa: CASSLLGGGEGYTF
j_call: TRBJ1-2
d_call: .
v_call: TRBV5-4
clone_size: .

cdr3_nt: TGCGCCAGCAGCTTGGAGGGGACTAGCGGGGACTTCTTACACCCAGATACGCAGTATTTT
cdr3_aa: CASSLEGTSGDFLHPDTQYF
j_call: TRBJ2-3
d_call: TRBD2
v_call: TRBV5-1
clone_size: few

cdr3_nt: TGTGCCAGCGGGGGTGACAGGTCAGGGATTCAGTACTTC
cdr3_aa: CASGGDRSGIQYF
j_call: TRBJ2-4
d_call: .
v_call: TRBV6-1
clone_size: many

cdr3_nt: TGCAGTGCTAGGGTGCCTAGTACTAGCACAGATACGCAGTATTTT
cdr3_aa: CSARVPSTSTDTQYF
j_call: TRBJ2-3
d_call: .
v_call: TRBV20-1
clone_size: .

cdr3_nt: TGTGCCAGCAGGGGGGGTCCCCACGAGCAGTACTTC
cdr3_aa: CASRGGPHEQYF
j_call: TRBJ2-7
d_call: .
v_call: TRBV5-6
clone_size: .

cdr3_nt: TGTGCCAGCAGTCCCCAAATCCCGGATACGCAGTATTTT
cdr3_aa: CASSPQIPDTQYF
j_call: TRBJ2-3
d_call: .
v_call: TRBV7-2
clone_size: .

cdr3_nt: TGTGCCAGCAAGGGGACGGAGTGGGATGTGCAGTTCTTC
cdr3_aa: CASKGTEWDVQFF
j_call: TRBJ2-1
d_call: .
v_call: TRBV2
clone_size: .

cdr3_nt: TGTGCCAGCAGCTCTTTTGGGACTCTAAATCAGCCCCAGCATTTT
cdr3_aa: CASSSFGTLNQPQHF
j_call: TRBJ1-5
d_call: .
v_call: TRBV7-2
clone_size: .